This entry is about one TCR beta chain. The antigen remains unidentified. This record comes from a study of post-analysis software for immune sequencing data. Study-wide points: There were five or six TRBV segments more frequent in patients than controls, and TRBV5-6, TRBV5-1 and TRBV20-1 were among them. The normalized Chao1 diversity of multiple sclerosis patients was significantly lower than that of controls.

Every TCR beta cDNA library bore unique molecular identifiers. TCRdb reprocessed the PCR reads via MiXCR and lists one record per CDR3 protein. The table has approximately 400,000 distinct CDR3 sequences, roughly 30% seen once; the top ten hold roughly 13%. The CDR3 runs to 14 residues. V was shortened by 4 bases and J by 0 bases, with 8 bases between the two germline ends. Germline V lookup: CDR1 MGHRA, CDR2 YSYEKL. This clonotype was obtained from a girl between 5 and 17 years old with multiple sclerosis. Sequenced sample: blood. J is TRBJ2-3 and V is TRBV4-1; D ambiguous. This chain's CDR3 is CASSPLLSTDTQYF. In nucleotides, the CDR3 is TGCGCCAGCAGCCCCCTCTTAAGCACAGATACGCAGTATTTT.